This T cell receptor (beta chain) was captured by sequencing in a study of blood T cell repertoires in COVID-19. Measured with immunoSEQ multiplex PCR; TCRdb has only the in-frame clones, and not every one. The data hold about 300,000 clones, with roughly 89% observed a single time. Only one count was recorded for this clone. The CDR3 consists of 16 residues. Unmatched junction bases numbered 4, after V lost 2 bases and J lost 4 bases. Germline V gene data show CDR1 as LGHNA and CDR2 as YNFKEQ. The chain carries TRBV4-2 and TRBJ2-1, with 11 bases identical to TRBD1. Specimen: PBMCs or T cells enriched from blood (not recorded which). The source is a man in his 60s who had recovered from COVID-19. As DNA, the CDR3 is TGTGCCAGCAGCCAACTGGGACAGGGGGATTACAATGAGCAGTTCTTC. This codes for CASSQLGQGDYNEQFF.